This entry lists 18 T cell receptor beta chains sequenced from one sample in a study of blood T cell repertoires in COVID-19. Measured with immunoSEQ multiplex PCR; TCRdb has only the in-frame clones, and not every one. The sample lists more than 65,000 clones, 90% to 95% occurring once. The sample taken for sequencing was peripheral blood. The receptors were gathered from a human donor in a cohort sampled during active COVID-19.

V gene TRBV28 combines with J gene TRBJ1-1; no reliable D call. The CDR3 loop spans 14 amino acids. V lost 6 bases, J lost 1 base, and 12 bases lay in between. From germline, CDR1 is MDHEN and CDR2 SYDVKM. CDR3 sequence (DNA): TGTGCCAGCAGCCGCCCCGACAAGAACACTGAAGCTTTCTTT. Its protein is CASSRPDKNTEAFF.

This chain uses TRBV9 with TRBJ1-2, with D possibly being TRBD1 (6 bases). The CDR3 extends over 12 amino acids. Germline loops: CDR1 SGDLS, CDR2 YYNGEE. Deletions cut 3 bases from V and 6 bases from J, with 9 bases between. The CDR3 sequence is CASSDGTNGYTF. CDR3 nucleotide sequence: TGTGCCAGCAGCGACGGGACAAATGGCTACACCTTC.

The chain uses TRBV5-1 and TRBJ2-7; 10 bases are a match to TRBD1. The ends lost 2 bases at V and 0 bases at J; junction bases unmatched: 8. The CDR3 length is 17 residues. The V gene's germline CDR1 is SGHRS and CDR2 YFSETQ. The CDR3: CASSFRDRGSSSYEQYF. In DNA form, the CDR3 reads TGCGCCAGCAGCTTTCGGGACAGGGGATCCAGCTCCTACGAGCAGTACTTC.

The chain's CDR3 is CASSQGAASIASYEQYF. CDR3 in DNA: TGCGCCAGCAGCCAAGGAGCGGCTTCCATCGCTTCCTACGAGCAGTACTTC. This sequence joins TRBV4-1 and TRBJ2-7; perhaps TRBD2 as D (5 bases). The CDR3 covers 17 residues. Germline V gene data show CDR1 as MGHRA and CDR2 as YSYEKL. V lost 1 base to trimming and J lost 1 base, with 17 bases between them.

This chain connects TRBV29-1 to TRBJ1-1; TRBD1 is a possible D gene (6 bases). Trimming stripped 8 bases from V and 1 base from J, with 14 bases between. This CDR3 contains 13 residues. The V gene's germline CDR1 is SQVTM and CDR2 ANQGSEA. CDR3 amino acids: CSIRPGENTEAFF. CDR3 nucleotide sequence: TGCAGCATACGACCAGGGGAGAACACTGAAGCTTTCTTT.

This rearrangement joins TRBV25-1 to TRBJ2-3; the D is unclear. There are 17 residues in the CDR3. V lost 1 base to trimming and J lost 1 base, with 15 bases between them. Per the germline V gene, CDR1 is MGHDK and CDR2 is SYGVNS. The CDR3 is CASSESVRVKGTDTQYF. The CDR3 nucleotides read TGTGCCAGCAGTGAATCTGTCCGGGTTAAGGGCACAGATACGCAGTATTTT.

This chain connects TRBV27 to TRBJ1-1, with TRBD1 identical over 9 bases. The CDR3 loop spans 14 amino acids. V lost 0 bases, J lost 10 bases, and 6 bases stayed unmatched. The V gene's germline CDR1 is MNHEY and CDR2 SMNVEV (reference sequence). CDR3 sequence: CASSLSRDRVGAFF. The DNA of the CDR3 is TGTGCCAGCAGTTTATCGCGGGACAGGGTTGGAGCTTTCTTT.

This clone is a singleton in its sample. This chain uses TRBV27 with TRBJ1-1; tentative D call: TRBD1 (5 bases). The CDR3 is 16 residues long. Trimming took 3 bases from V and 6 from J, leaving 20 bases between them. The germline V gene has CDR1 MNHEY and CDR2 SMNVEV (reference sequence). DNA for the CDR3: TGTGCCAGCAGTTTCGGGGGGGGAGGTGTCTTCGCTGAAGCTTTCTTT. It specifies CASSFGGGGVFAEAFF.

The CDR3 protein is CASRTWRDRARGSSYEQYF. CDR3 sequence (DNA): TGTGCCAGCAGAACATGGCGGGACAGGGCGCGAGGGTCCTCCTACGAGCAGTACTTC. The gene calls are TRBV7-2 and TRBJ2-7, with TRBD1 matching 9 bases. Germline CDR1 and CDR2: SGHTA and FQGNSA. V lost 6 bases and J lost 0; bases outside the gene matches: 18. The CDR3 has 19 amino acids.

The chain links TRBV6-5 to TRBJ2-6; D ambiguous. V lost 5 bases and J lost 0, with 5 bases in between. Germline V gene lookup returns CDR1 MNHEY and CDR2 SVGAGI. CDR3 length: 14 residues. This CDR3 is CASSLSSGANVLTF. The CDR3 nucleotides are TGTGCCAGCAGTCTCAGCTCTGGGGCCAACGTCCTGACTTTC.

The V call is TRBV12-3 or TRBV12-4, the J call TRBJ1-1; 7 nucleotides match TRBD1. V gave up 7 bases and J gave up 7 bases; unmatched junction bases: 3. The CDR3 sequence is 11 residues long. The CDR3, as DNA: TGTGCCAGCACCCCAGGGGGTGAAGCTTTCTTT. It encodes CASTPGGEAFF.

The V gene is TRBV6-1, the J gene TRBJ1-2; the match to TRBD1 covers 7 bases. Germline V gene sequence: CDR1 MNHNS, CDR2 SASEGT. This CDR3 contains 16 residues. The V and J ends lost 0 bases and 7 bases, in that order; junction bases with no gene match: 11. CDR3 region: CASSEAPTTGKGGYTF. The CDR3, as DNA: TGTGCCAGCAGTGAAGCGCCCACGACAGGGAAGGGTGGCTACACCTTC.

The CDR3 sequence: CAWASVAYEQYF. CDR3 DNA sequence: TGTGCCTGGGCGAGTGTCGCCTACGAGCAGTACTTC. The chain joins TRBV30 to TRBJ2-7; D call uncertain. CDR1 is GTSNPN, CDR2 SVGIG, per germline (reference sequence). The CDR3 length is 12 residues. The V gene lost 5 bases and the J gene lost 2 bases, with 10 bases spanning the gap.

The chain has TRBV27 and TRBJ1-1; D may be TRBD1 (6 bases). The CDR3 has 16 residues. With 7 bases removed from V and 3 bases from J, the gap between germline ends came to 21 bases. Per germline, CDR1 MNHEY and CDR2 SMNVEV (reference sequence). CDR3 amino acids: CASTLRGGLRYTEAFF. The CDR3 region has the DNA TGTGCCAGCACCCTGAGGGGGGGTCTAAGGTACACTGAAGCTTTCTTT.

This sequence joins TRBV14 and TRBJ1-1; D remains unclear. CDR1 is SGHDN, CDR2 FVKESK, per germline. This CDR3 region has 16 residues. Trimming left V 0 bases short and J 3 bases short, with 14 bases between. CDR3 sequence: CASSQDEGSRYTEAFF. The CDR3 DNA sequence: TGTGCCAGCAGCCAAGATGAGGGCAGTCGATACACTGAAGCTTTCTTT.

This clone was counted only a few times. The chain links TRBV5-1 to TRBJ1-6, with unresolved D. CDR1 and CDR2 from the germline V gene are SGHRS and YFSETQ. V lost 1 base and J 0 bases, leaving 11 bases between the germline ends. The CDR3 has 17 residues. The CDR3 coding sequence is TGCGCCAGCAGCTTGTATCCGCCCAGCTCCTATAATTCACCCCTCCACTTT. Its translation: CASSLYPPSSYNSPLHF. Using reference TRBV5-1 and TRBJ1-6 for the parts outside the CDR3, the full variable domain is KAGVTQTPRYLIKTRGQQVTLSCSPISGHRSVSWYQQTPGQGLQFLFEYFSETQRNKGNFPGRFSGRQFSNSRSEMNVSTLELGDSALYLCASSLYPPSSYNSPLHFGNGTRLTVT.

This CDR3 is CASSVDFRAYEQYF. The CDR3 region has the DNA TGTGCCAGCAGCGTAGACTTCAGGGCCTACGAGCAGTACTTC. The rearrangement uses TRBV9 and TRBJ2-7; the D gene is possibly TRBD1 (5 bases). The CDR3 is made up of 14 amino acids. V was shortened by 0 bases and J by 2 bases, with 9 bases between the two germline ends. Germline V lookup: CDR1 SGDLS, CDR2 YYNGEE.

CDR3 sequence reads: CATSAPWARAEGTYGYTF. The DNA for the CDR3 is TGTGCCACCAGTGCCCCATGGGCGCGGGCGGAAGGCACCTATGGCTACACCTTC. The chain has TRBV24-1 and TRBJ1-2; D gene unclear. Germline CDR1 KGHDR, CDR2 SFDVKD. CDR3 length: 18 residues. V lost 5 bases and J lost 4, with 25 bases in between.